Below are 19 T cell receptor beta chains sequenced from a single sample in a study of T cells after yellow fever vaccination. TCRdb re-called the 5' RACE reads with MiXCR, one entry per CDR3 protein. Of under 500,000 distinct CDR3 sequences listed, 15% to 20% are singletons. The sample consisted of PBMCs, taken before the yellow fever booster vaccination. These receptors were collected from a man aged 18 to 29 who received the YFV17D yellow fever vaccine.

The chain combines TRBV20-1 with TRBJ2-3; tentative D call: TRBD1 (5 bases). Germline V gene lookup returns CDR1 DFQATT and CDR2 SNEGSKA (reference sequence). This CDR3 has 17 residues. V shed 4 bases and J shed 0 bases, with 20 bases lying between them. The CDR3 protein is CSATTGFGQGSTDTQYF. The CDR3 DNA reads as TGCAGTGCTACTACCGGTTTTGGGCAGGGTAGCACAGATACGCAGTATTTT.

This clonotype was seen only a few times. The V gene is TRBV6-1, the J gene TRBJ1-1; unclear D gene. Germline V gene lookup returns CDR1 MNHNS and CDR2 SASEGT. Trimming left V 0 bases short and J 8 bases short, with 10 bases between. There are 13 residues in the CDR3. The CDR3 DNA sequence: TGTGCCAGCAGTGAAGCGCGAGGTTTGGAAGCTTTCTTT. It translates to CASSEARGLEAFF.

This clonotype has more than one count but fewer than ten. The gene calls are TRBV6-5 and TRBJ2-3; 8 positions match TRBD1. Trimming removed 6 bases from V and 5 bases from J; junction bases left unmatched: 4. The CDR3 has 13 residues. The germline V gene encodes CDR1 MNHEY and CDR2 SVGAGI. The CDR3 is CASRQDREDTQYF. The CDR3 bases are TGTGCCAGCAGACAGGACAGGGAAGATACGCAGTATTTT.

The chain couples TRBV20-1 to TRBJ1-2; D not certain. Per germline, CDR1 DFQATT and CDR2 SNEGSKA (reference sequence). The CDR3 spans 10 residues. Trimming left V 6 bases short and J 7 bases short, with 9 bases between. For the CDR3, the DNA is TGCAGTGCGGCCTACGGTGGCTACACCTTC. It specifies CSAAYGGYTF.

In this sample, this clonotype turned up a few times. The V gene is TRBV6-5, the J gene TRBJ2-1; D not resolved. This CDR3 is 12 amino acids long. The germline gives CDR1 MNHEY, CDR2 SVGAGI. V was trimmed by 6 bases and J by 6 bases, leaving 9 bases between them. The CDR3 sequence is CASSPGSNEQFF. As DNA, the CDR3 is TGTGCCAGCAGCCCAGGTTCCAATGAGCAGTTCTTC.

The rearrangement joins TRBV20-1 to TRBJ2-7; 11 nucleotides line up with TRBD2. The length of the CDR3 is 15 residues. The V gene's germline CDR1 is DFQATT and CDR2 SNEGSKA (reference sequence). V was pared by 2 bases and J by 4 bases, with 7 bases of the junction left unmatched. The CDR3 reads CSARPPSGGPYEQYF. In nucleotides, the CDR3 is TGCAGTGCTAGACCGCCTAGCGGGGGGCCTTACGAGCAGTACTTC.

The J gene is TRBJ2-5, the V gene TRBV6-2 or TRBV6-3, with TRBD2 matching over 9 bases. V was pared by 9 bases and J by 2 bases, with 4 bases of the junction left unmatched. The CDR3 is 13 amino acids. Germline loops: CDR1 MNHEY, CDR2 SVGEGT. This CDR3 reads CASVAGVQETQYF. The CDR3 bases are TGTGCCAGTGTAGCGGGGGTGCAAGAGACCCAGTACTTC.

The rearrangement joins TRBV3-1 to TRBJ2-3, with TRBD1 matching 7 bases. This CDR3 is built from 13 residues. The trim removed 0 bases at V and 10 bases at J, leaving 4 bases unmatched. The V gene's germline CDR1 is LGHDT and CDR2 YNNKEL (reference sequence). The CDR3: CASSQDRQGAQYF. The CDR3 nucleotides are TGTGCCAGCAGCCAAGACAGGCAGGGGGCGCAGTATTTT.

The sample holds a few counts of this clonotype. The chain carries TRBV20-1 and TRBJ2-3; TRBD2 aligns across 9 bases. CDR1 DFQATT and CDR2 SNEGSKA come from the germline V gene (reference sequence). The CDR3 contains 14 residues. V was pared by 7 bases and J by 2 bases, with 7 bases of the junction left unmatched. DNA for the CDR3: TGCAGTGGTTTAATAGCGGGGGTCACAGATACGCAGTATTTT. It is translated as CSGLIAGVTDTQYF.

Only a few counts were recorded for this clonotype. In DNA, the CDR3 is TGCAGTGCCCAAGGGGGGACTAATGAAAAACTGTTTTTT. It encodes CSAQGGTNEKLFF. V usage is TRBV20-1 and J usage is TRBJ1-4, with D possibly being TRBD1 (6 bases). The germline V gene has CDR1 DFQATT and CDR2 SNEGSKA (reference sequence). With 6 bases removed from V and 2 bases from J, the gap between germline ends came to 10 bases. CDR3 length equals 13 residues.

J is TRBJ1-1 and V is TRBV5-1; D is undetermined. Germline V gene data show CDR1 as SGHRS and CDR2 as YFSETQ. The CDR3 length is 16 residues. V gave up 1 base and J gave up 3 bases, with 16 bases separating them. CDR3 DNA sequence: TGCGCCAGCAGCTTGTCGGACCCTCGATTGGACACTGAAGCTTTCTTT. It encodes CASSLSDPRLDTEAFF.

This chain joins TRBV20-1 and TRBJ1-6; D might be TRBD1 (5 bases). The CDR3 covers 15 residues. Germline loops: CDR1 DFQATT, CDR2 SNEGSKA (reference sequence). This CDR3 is CSAVREVFHNSPLHF. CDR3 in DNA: TGCTCCGCGGTCAGGGAGGTTTTCCATAATTCACCCCTCCACTTT.

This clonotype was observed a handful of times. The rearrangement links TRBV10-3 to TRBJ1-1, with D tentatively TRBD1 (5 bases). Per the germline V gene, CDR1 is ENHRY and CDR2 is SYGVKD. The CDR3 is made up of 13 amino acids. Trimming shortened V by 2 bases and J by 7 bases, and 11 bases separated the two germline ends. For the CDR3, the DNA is TGTGCCATCAGTGAGCCCGATAGGGGTGAAGCTTTCTTT. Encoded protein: CAISEPDRGEAFF.

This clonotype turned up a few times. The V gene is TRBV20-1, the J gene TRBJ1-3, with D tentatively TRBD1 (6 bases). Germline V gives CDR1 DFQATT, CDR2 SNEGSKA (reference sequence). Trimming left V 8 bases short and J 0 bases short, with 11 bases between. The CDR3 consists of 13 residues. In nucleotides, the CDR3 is TGCAGTCAGGGGACAAGCTCTGGAAACACCATATATTTT. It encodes CSQGTSSGNTIYF.

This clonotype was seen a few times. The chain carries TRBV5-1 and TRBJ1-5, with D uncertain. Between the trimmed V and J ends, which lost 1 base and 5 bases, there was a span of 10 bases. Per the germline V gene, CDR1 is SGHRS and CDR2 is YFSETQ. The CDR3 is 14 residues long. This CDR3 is CASSLMGSDQPQHF. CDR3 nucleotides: TGCGCCAGCAGCTTGATGGGAAGTGATCAGCCCCAGCATTTT.

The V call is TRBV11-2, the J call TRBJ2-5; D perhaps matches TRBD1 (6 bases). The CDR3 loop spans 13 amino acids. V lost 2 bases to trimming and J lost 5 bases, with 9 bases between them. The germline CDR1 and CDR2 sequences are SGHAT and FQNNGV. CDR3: CASSLWQGETQYF. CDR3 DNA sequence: TGTGCCAGCAGCTTATGGCAGGGGGAGACCCAGTACTTC.

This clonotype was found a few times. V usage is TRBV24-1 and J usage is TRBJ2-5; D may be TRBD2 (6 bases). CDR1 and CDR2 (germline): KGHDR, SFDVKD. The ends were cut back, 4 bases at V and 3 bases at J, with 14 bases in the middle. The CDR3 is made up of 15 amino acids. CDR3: CATSEHGGLEETQYF. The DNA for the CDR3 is TGTGCCACCAGTGAGCATGGGGGGTTGGAAGAGACCCAGTACTTC.

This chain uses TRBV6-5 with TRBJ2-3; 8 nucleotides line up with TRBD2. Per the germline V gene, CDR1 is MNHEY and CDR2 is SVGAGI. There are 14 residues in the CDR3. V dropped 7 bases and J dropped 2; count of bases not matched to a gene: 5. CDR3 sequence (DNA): TGTGCCAGCACAACTAGCGGCCACACAGATACGCAGTATTTT. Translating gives CASTTSGHTDTQYF.

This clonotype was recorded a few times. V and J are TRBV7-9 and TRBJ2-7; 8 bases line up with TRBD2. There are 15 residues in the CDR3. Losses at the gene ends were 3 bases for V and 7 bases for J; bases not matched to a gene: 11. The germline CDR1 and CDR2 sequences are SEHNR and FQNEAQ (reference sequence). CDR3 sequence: CASSLGSAGVLEQYV. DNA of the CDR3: TGTGCCAGCAGCTTGGGGTCAGCGGGGGTTTTAGAGCAGTACGTC.